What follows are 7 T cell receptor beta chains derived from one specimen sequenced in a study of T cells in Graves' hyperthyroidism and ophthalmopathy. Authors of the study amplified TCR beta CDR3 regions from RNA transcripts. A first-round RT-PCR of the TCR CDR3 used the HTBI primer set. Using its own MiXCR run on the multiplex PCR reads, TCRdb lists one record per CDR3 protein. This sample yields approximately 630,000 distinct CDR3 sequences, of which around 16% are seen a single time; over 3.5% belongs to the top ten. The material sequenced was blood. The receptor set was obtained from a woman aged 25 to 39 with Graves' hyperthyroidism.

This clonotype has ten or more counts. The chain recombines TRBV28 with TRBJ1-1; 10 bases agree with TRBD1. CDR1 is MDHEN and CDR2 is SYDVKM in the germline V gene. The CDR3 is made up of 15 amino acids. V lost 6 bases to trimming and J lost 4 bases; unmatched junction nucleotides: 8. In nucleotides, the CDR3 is TGTGCCAGCAGGCGAGGACAGGGGGTTCTCACTGAAGCTTTCTTT. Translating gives CASRRGQGVLTEAFF.

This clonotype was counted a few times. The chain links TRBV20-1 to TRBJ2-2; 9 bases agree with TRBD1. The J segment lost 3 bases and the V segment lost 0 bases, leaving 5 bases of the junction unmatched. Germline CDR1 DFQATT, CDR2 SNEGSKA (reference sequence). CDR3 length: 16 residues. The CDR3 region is CSARDRTGVDTGELFF. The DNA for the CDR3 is TGCAGTGCTAGAGACAGGACAGGGGTTGACACCGGGGAGCTGTTTTTT.

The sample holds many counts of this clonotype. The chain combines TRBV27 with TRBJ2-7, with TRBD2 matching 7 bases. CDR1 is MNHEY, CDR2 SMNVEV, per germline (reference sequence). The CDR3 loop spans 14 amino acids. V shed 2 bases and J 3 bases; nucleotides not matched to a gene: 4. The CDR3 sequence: CASSLAGEYYEQYF. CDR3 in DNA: TGTGCCAGCAGTTTAGCGGGGGAGTACTACGAGCAGTACTTC.

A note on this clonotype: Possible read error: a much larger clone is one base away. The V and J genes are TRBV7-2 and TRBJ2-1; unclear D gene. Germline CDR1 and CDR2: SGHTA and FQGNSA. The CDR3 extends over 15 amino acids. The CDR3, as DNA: TGTGCCAGCAGCTTTGCGAGGCAGTCCTACAATGAGCAGCTCTTC. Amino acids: CASSFARQSYNEQLF.

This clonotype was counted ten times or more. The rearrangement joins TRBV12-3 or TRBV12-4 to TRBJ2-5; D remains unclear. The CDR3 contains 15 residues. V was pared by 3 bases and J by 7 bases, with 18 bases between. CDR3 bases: TGTGCCAGCAGTTTCTCGGGCCGGTCTCAGAGGACCCAGTACTTC. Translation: CASSFSGRSQRTQYF.

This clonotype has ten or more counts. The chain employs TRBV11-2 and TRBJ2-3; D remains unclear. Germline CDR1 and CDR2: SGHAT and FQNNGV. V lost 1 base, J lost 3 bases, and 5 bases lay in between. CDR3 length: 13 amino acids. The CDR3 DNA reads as TGTGCCAGCAGCTTAGTCAGAACAGATACGCAGTATTTT. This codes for CASSLVRTDTQYF.

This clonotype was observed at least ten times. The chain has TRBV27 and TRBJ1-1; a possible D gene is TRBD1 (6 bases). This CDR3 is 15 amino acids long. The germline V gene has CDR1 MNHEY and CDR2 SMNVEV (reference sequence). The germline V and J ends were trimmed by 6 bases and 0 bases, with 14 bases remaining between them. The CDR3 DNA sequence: TGTGCCAGCAGCTTAACAGGGCCGATGAACACTGAAGCTTTCTTT. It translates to CASSLTGPMNTEAFF.